This passage covers 20 T cell receptor beta chains from one sample sequenced in a study of blood T cell repertoires in COVID-19. TCRdb keeps only in-frame clones here, not all; method: immunoSEQ multiplex PCR. This sample yields approximately 400,000 clones, of which more than 65% are seen a single time; more than 0.95% belongs to the top ten. Material for sequencing was peripheral blood. The source of these receptors is a human donor with acute or convalescent COVID-19. The donor label of this sample is uncertain.

V and J are TRBV2 and TRBJ1-1; D is perhaps TRBD1 (6 bases). The length of the CDR3 is 15 residues. Trimming took 6 bases from V and 0 from J, leaving 14 bases between them. Germline V CDR1 and CDR2: SNHLY, FYNNEI. The CDR3 loop is CASSPRGHMNTEAFF. The CDR3 DNA reads as TGTGCCAGCAGCCCCCGGGGACACATGAACACTGAAGCTTTCTTT.

The chain employs TRBV7-9 and TRBJ1-4; tentative D call: TRBD1 (5 bases). CDR1 SEHNR and CDR2 FQNEAQ come from the germline V gene (reference sequence). Trimming stripped 4 bases from V and 1 base from J, with 7 bases between. The CDR3 totals 14 residues. CDR3 loop: CASSSRETNEKLFF. Written as DNA, the CDR3 is TGTGCCAGCAGCTCCAGGGAAACTAATGAAAAACTGTTTTTT.

This clone was seen a handful of times. The chain uses TRBV28 and TRBJ1-3, with D possibly being TRBD1 (5 bases). The germline V gene encodes CDR1 MDHEN and CDR2 SYDVKM. V dropped 3 bases and J dropped 2 bases, with 8 bases sitting between them. The CDR3 length is 14 residues. DNA of the CDR3: TGTGCCAGCAGTTTCCGCAGGGCTGGAAACACCATATATTTT. It codes for CASSFRRAGNTIYF.

The chain couples TRBV2 to TRBJ2-7, with D possibly matching TRBD1 (7 bases). Germline loops: CDR1 SNHLY, CDR2 FYNNEI. This CDR3 is built from 14 residues. V was pared by 6 bases and J by 2 bases, with 14 bases between. The CDR3 is CASRRRDSPYEQYF. The DNA for the CDR3 is TGTGCCAGCAGGAGGCGGGACAGCCCCTACGAGCAGTACTTC.

The genes are TRBV27 and TRBJ2-5, with TRBD2 matching 10 bases. CDR1 is MNHEY and CDR2 is SMNVEV in the germline V gene (reference sequence). CDR3 length: 15 amino acids. J lost 7 bases, V lost 6 bases, and 11 bases had no gene match. The DNA for the CDR3 is TGTGCCAGCAGCCGACTAGCGGGCCGACGGGGGACCCAGTACTTC. Protein product: CASSRLAGRRGTQYF.

On this clone: A read error may account for a junction end that differs from germline. CDR3 residues: CASGKTGSSF. The CDR3 region has the DNA TGCGCCAGCGGGAAGACAGGGAGTAGCTTC. The chain recombines TRBV23-1 with TRBJ1-2; 7 bases map to TRBD1. TRBV23-1 is known as an ORF, though its function is uncertain. The CDR3 runs 10 residues.

The chain recombines TRBV25-1 with TRBJ1-1, with D possibly matching TRBD1 (6 bases). V was cut by 7 bases and J by 6 bases, with 12 bases left in between. CDR1 MGHDK and CDR2 SYGVNS come from the germline V gene. This CDR3 is 12 amino acids long. The CDR3 sequence: CASNQGIAEAFF. In DNA, the CDR3 is TGTGCCAGCAATCAGGGGATCGCTGAAGCTTTCTTT. The full variable domain, rest sourced from reference TRBV25-1 and TRBJ1-1, is EADIYQTPRYLVIGTGKKITLECSQTMGHDKMYWYQQDPGMELHLIHYSYGVNSTEKGDLSSESTVSRIRTEHFPLTLESARPSHTSQYLCASNQGIAEAFFGQGTRLTVV.

The chain couples TRBV6-2 or TRBV6-3 to TRBJ1-2, with unresolved D. CDR1 MNHEY and CDR2 SVGEGT come from the germline V gene. The CDR3 loop spans 14 amino acids. V was trimmed by 5 bases and J by 8 bases, leaving 18 bases between them. CDR3 loop: CASSPGFQPIGYTF. The CDR3, as DNA: TGTGCCAGCAGTCCCGGGTTCCAACCGATAGGCTACACCTTC.

This chain links TRBV28 with TRBJ2-2; 7 bases map to TRBD2. V lost 7 bases, J lost 3 bases, and 8 bases stayed unmatched. The CDR3 covers 15 residues. Germline V CDR1 and CDR2: MDHEN, SYDVKM. This CDR3 is CASTPPAGDTGELFF. DNA for the CDR3: TGTGCCAGCACTCCCCCGGCGGGGGACACCGGGGAGCTGTTTTTT.

The V call is TRBV7-6, the J call TRBJ2-1; TRBD1 matches 8 bases. The CDR3 runs 15 residues. With 5 bases clipped from V and 0 bases from J, the junction kept 3 bases outside the gene matches. Germline CDR1 and CDR2: SGHVS and FNYEAQ. CDR3 amino acids: CASSQQGDSYNEQFF. The CDR3 DNA follows: TGTGCCAGCAGCCAACAGGGGGACTCCTACAATGAGCAGTTCTTC. Supplemented by reference TRBV7-6 and TRBJ2-1, the full variable domain reads GAGVSQSPRYKVTKRGQDVALRCDPISGHVSLYWYRQALGQGPEFLTYFNYEAQQDKSGLPNDRFSAERPEGSISTLTIQRTEQRDSAMYRCASSQQGDSYNEQFFGPGTRLTVL.

The chain is built from TRBV7-9 and TRBJ1-1, with 8 bases aligning to TRBD1. This CDR3 is 14 amino acids long. Germline loops: CDR1 SEHNR, CDR2 FQNEAQ (reference sequence). The V segment lost 3 bases and the J segment 5 bases; nucleotides outside the gene matches: 5. Here the CDR3 DNA reads TGTGCCAGCAGCTTTCGAGACAGGGGAACTGAAGCTTTCTTT. Protein sequence: CASSFRDRGTEAFF. Looking up the rest from reference TRBV7-9 and TRBJ1-1 gives the full variable domain: DTGVSQNPRHKITKRGQNVTFRCDPISEHNRLYWYRQTLGQGPEFLTYFQNEAQLEKSRLLSDRFSAERPKGSFSTLEIQRTEQGDSAMYLCASSFRDRGTEAFFGQGTRLTVV.

A remark on this clone: Other DNA sequences in this sample translate to the same CDR3. This chain links TRBV5-6 with TRBJ1-4; D may be TRBD1 (5 bases). The ends were cut back, 0 bases at V and 5 bases at J, with 11 bases in the middle. Germline values: CDR1 SGHDT, CDR2 YYEEEE. The CDR3 is 15 amino acids. As DNA, the CDR3 is TGTGCCAGCAGCTTGGGTCAGGGTATAAATGAAAAACTGTTTTTT. It specifies CASSLGQGINEKLFF.

The gene calls are TRBV5-1 and TRBJ2-3, with 10 bases matching TRBD2. The germline CDR1 and CDR2 sequences are SGHRS and YFSETQ. J gave up 4 bases and V 1 base, and 6 bases lay outside the gene matches. This CDR3 has 16 residues. The CDR3 DNA is TGCGCCAGCAGCTTGACAGCTAGCGGGGGAGCAGATACGCAGTATTTT. Translating gives CASSLTASGGADTQYF. The full variable domain, in which reference TRBV5-1 and TRBJ2-3 provide the parts outside the CDR3, is KAGVTQTPRYLIKTRGQQVTLSCSPISGHRSVSWYQQTPGQGLQFLFEYFSETQRNKGNFPGRFSGRQFSNSRSEMNVSTLELGDSALYLCASSLTASGGADTQYFGPGTRLTVL.

V usage is TRBV4-2 and J usage is TRBJ1-2; D call uncertain. V was pared by 2 bases and J by 2 bases, with 15 bases between. Germline V gene sequence: CDR1 LGHNA, CDR2 YNFKEQ. CDR3 size: 16 residues. The CDR3 DNA reads TGTGCCAGCAGCCAACACGGAGCTGCGGGAAACTATGGCTACACCTTC. This translates into CASSQHGAAGNYGYTF.

Comments on this clone: One junction end disagrees with the germline gene, perhaps due to a read error. The chain combines TRBV6-5 with TRBJ2-5; 14 positions match TRBD2. Germline-derived CDR1 and CDR2 are MNHEY and SVGAGI. CDR3 length: 14 amino acids. CDR3 coding DNA: TGTGCCAGCAGCCACAGGCGGTGGGGACTAGCGGGAGACTTC. Protein sequence: CASSHRRWGLAGDF.

The chain links TRBV12-3 or TRBV12-4 to TRBJ2-5; D is ambiguous. With 3 bases removed from V and 5 bases from J, the gap between germline ends came to 4 bases. CDR3 length: 11 amino acids. CDR3 nucleotide sequence: TGTGCCAGCAGTTTGTATGAGACCCAGTACTTC. This gives the protein CASSLYETQYF.

V gene TRBV6-2 or TRBV6-3 combines with J gene TRBJ1-1, with 10 bases that match TRBD1. The V segment lost 5 bases and the J segment 3 bases; nucleotides outside the gene matches: 9. The CDR3 is 16 residues long. Germline V gene data show CDR1 as MNHEY and CDR2 as SVGEGT. CDR3 nucleotide sequence: TGTGCCAGCAGTCCCCGACAGGGGGCTCCTTACACTGAAGCTTTCTTT. This translates into CASSPRQGAPYTEAFF.

V gene TRBV10-3 combines with J gene TRBJ2-1; tentative D call: TRBD2 (5 bases). The CDR3 totals 15 residues. The germline V and J ends were trimmed by 10 bases and 0 bases, with 16 bases remaining between them. Germline V gene data show CDR1 as ENHRY and CDR2 as SYGVKD. In DNA, the CDR3 is TGTGCCACCCTCGGAGGCCGAAGCTCCTACAATGAGCAGTTCTTC. This translates into CATLGGRSSYNEQFF.

There are a few counts of this clone. The chain uses TRBV5-5 and TRBJ1-4; 11 positions agree with TRBD1. The CDR3 spans 15 residues. V dropped 0 bases and J dropped 5; count of bases not matched to a gene: 0. Germline V gene sequence: CDR1 SGHKS, CDR2 YYEKEE (reference sequence). The CDR3 spells CASSLGDRGNEKLFF. CDR3 nucleotide sequence: TGTGCCAGCAGCTTGGGGGACAGGGGGAATGAAAAACTGTTTTTT.

This clone was recorded once. The chain joins TRBV7-2 to TRBJ2-3; 9 nucleotides agree with TRBD2. Germline V gene lookup returns CDR1 SGHTA and CDR2 FQGNSA. The V segment lost 4 bases and the J segment 2 bases; nucleotides outside the gene matches: 7. The CDR3 spans 16 residues. The CDR3 protein is CASSSSPGLATDTQYF. The DNA for the CDR3 is TGTGCCAGCAGCTCATCCCCGGGACTAGCCACAGATACGCAGTATTTT.